Each of the 16 T cell receptor beta chains below was sequenced from the same sample in a study of blood T cell repertoires in COVID-19. Using immunoSEQ multiplex PCR, the repertoire was profiled, and TCRdb retains in-frame clones only, with some absent. The sample yields around 140,000 clones, about 87% seen once. Sequencing was done on a sample of PBMCs or T cells enriched from blood (not recorded which). These receptors came from a man in his fifties or sixties who had recovered from COVID-19.

The chain joins TRBV6-1 to TRBJ1-2, with 7 bases fitting TRBD1. The germline V gene encodes CDR1 MNHNS and CDR2 SASEGT. The CDR3 is 15 residues long. J gave up 4 bases and V 0 bases, and 5 bases lay outside the gene matches. The CDR3 protein is CASSEAPRDSYGYTF. The DNA of the CDR3 is TGTGCCAGCAGTGAAGCGCCTCGGGACAGCTATGGCTACACCTTC.

The genes are TRBV28 and TRBJ2-1, with a weak D call TRBD1 (6 bases). Germline CDR1 reads MDHEN; CDR2 reads SYDVKM. CDR3 length: 15 residues. The V end was cut by 2 bases, the J end by 2 bases, with 10 bases between. CDR3 region: CASSLRGTTYNEQFF. The CDR3 bases are TGTGCCAGCAGTTTAAGGGGGACCACCTACAATGAGCAGTTCTTC.

This clone occurred once. This sequence joins TRBV6-5 and TRBJ1-1; possibly TRBD1 for D (6 bases). The CDR3 covers 13 residues. Trimming cost V 7 bases and J 1 base, with 10 bases left between them. Germline V CDR1 and CDR2: MNHEY, SVGAGI. In DNA, the CDR3 is TGTGCCAGCAAAAGGACAGCGAACACTGAAGCTTTCTTT. Translated, it gives CASKRTANTEAFF.

This chain links TRBV9 with TRBJ1-1; weak D call: TRBD1 (5 bases). Germline values: CDR1 SGDLS, CDR2 YYNGEE. V shed 5 bases and J shed 0 bases, with 17 bases lying between them. This CDR3 has 16 residues. DNA of the CDR3: TGTGCCAGCAGTCGTGGGGGGAAGAGGATGAACACTGAAGCTTTCTTT. Translation: CASSRGGKRMNTEAFF.

The chain has TRBV30 and TRBJ1-5; D unresolved. This CDR3 region has 13 residues. V shed 0 bases and J shed 8 bases, with 11 bases lying between them. The germline V gene has CDR1 GTSNPN and CDR2 SVGIG (reference sequence). This CDR3 is CAWSVGRMEPQHF. CDR3 bases: TGTGCCTGGAGTGTAGGCAGGATGGAGCCCCAGCATTTT.

The J gene is TRBJ2-3, the V gene TRBV7-2, with 8 nucleotides matching TRBD2. Germline V gives CDR1 SGHTA, CDR2 FQGNSA. Trimming removed 3 bases from V and 0 bases from J; junction bases left unmatched: 8. The CDR3 spans 17 residues. The CDR3 is CASSFRRLAISTDTQYF. The CDR3 DNA reads TGTGCCAGCAGCTTTCGGAGACTAGCGATTAGCACAGATACGCAGTATTTT.

The chain combines TRBV13 with TRBJ2-2; TRBD1 agrees at 7 bases. The CDR3 totals 16 residues. CDR1 and CDR2 from the germline V gene are PRHDT and FYEKMQ (reference sequence). The junction had 12 bases not matched to a gene; V was cut back by 5 bases and J by 6 bases. The DNA of the CDR3 is TGTGCCAGCAGCGCGACAGGGTTATCCTCTGCCGGGGAGCTGTTTTTT. Translated: CASSATGLSSAGELFF.

V gene TRBV4-1 combines with J gene TRBJ1-2; 7 positions match TRBD1. The CDR3 is 14 residues long. Germline-derived CDR1 and CDR2 are MGHRA and YSYEKL. Trimming at V came to 3 bases and at J to 5 bases, leaving 6 bases not matched to a gene. The CDR3 spells CASSQGQSEYGYTF. In nucleotides, the CDR3 is TGCGCCAGCAGCCAGGGACAGTCAGAGTATGGCTACACCTTC.

The rearrangement uses TRBV18 and TRBJ2-1, with 10 bases aligning to TRBD1. The germline V gene has CDR1 KGHSH and CDR2 LQKENI. J was trimmed by 4 bases and V by 4 bases; bases with no gene match: 7. CDR3 length equals 16 residues. The CDR3 sequence is CASSQETGGAYNEQFF. The CDR3, as DNA: TGTGCCAGCTCACAAGAGACAGGGGGCGCTTACAATGAGCAGTTCTTC.

The rearrangement uses TRBV28 and TRBJ1-5; TRBD1 is a possible D gene (6 bases). Per germline, CDR1 MDHEN and CDR2 SYDVKM. This CDR3 has 17 amino acids. Trimming shortened V by 5 bases and J by 0 bases, and 17 bases separated the two germline ends. The CDR3 protein is CASSPLDSPYSNQPQHF. CDR3 nucleotides: TGTGCCAGCAGTCCCTTGGACAGCCCATATAGCAATCAGCCCCAGCATTTT.

The V gene is TRBV4-1, the J gene TRBJ2-6; D remains ambiguous. CDR1 is MGHRA, CDR2 YSYEKL, per germline. The CDR3 totals 18 residues. Trimming removed 1 base from V and 0 bases from J, with 13 bases in between. CDR3 region: CASSQARQALSGANVLTF. In DNA form, the CDR3 reads TGCGCCAGCAGCCAAGCCCGGCAGGCGCTCTCTGGGGCCAACGTCCTGACTTTC.

The CDR3, as DNA: TGTGCCAGCAGGGGACAGGGGGGGACTAATGAAAAACTGTTTTTT. It specifies CASRGQGGTNEKLFF. The V call is TRBV28, the J call TRBJ1-4; 11 bases align to TRBD1. The CDR3 runs to 15 residues. With 6 bases clipped from V and 2 bases from J, the junction kept 2 bases outside the gene matches. From germline, CDR1 is MDHEN and CDR2 SYDVKM.

The chain is built from TRBV27 and TRBJ2-7; TRBD1 might be the D (6 bases). CDR1 and CDR2 (germline): MNHEY, SMNVEV (reference sequence). The CDR3 length is 14 residues. V was clipped by 4 bases and J by 4 bases, with 14 bases between them. The CDR3 region is CASSSPGTPYEQYF. As DNA, the CDR3 is TGTGCCAGCAGTTCCCCGGGGACACCTTACGAGCAGTACTTC.

This CDR3 reads CASTKQGAGQPQHF. In nucleotides, the CDR3 is TGTGCCAGCACCAAACAGGGGGCTGGGCAGCCCCAGCATTTT. This chain uses TRBV6-5 with TRBJ1-5, with 9 bases fitting TRBD1. The CDR3 contains 14 residues. With 7 bases clipped from V and 7 bases from J, the junction kept 8 bases outside the gene matches. CDR1 and CDR2 from the germline V gene are MNHEY and SVGAGI.

The rearrangement uses TRBV28 and TRBJ1-5, with D perhaps matching TRBD1 (5 bases). Germline assignment: CDR1 MDHEN and CDR2 SYDVKM. Trimming cost V 7 bases and J 5 bases, with 21 bases left between them. The CDR3 length is 16 residues. The CDR3 nucleotides are TGTGCCAGCACTCGTTTAGCGGGGCGGCTCCATCAGCCCCAGCATTTT. This gives the protein CASTRLAGRLHQPQHF.

The chain joins TRBV7-9 to TRBJ1-6; no clear D gene. Trimming removed 5 bases at V and 5 bases at J, with 13 bases between. In germline, CDR1 is SEHNR, CDR2 FQNEAQ (reference sequence). This CDR3 is 15 amino acids long. CDR3 coding DNA: TGTGCCAGCAGCCAAACGGGGAATGATAATTCACCCCTCCACTTT. This encodes CASSQTGNDNSPLHF.